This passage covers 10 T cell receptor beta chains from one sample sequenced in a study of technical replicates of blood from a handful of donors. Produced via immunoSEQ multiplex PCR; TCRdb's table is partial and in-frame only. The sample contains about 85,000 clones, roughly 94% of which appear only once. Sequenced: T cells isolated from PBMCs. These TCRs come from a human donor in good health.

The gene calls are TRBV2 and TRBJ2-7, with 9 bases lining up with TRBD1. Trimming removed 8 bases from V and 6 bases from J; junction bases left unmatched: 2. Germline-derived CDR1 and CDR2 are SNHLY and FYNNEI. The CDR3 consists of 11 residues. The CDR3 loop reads CASWDRVEQYF. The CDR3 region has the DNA TGTGCCAGCTGGGACAGGGTCGAGCAGTACTTC.

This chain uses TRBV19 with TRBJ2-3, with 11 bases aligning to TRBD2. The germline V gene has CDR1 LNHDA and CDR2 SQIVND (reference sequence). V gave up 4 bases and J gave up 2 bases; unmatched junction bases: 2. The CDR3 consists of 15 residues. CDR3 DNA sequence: TGTGCCAGTAGTAGACTAGCGGGGTACACAGATACGCAGTATTTT. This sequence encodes CASSRLAGYTDTQYF.

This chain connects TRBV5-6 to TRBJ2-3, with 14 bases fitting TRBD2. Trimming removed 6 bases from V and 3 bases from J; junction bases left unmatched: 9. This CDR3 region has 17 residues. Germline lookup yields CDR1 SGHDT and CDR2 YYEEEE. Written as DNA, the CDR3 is TGTGCCAGCAACCCACCGGGACTAGCGGGAGAGACAGATACGCAGTATTTT. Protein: CASNPPGLAGETDTQYF. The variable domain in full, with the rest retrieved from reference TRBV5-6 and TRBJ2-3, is DAGVTQSPTHLIKTRGQQVTLRCSPKSGHDTVSWYQQALGQGPQFIFQYYEEEERQRGNFPDRFSGHQFPNYSSELNVNALLLGDSALYLCASNPPGLAGETDTQYFGPGTRLTVL.

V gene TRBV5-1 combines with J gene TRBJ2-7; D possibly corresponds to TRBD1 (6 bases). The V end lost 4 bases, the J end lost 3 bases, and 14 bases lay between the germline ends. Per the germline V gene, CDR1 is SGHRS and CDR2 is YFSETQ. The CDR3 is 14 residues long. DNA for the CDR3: TGCGCCAGCAGCCAAAAGATGGACAGCTACGAGCAGTACTTC. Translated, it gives CASSQKMDSYEQYF. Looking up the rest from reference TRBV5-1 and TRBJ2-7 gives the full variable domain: KAGVTQTPRYLIKTRGQQVTLSCSPISGHRSVSWYQQTPGQGLQFLFEYFSETQRNKGNFPGRFSGRQFSNSRSEMNVSTLELGDSALYLCASSQKMDSYEQYFGPGTRLTVT.

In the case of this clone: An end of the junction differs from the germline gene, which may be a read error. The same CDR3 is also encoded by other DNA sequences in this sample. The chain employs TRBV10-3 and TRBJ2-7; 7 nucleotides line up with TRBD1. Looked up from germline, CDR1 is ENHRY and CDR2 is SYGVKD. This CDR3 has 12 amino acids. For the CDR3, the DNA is TGTGCCATTAGTGAACAGGGGTACGAGCAGTACTTC. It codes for CAISEQGYEQYF.

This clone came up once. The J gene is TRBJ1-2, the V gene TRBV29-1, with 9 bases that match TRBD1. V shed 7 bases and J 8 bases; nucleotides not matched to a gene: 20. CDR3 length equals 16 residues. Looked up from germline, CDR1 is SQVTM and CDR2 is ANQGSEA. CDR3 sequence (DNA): TGCAGCGCCCGAGGGACAGGGCCTCCCTTCGGCTACGGCTACACCTTC. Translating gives CSARGTGPPFGYGYTF.

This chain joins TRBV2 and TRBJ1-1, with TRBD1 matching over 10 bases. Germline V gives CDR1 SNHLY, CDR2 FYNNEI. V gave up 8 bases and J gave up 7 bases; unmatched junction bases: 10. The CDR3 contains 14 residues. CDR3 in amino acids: CASVPGTGVFEAFF. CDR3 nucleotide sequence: TGTGCCAGCGTCCCCGGGACAGGGGTTTTTGAAGCTTTCTTT.

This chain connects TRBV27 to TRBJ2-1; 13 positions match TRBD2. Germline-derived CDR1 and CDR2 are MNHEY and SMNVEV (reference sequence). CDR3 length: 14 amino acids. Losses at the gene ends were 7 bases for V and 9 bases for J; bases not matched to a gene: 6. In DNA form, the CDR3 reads TGTGCCAGCACCCGGACTAGCGGGAGTTCTGAGCAGTTCTTC. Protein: CASTRTSGSSEQFF.

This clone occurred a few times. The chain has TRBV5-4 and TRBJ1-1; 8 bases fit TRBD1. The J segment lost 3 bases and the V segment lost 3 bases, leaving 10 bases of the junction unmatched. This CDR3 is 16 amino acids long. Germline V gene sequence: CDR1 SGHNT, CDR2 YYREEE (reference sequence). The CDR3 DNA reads TGTGCCAGCAGCTCAGGTGCCAGGACAGGGTACACTGAAGCTTTCTTT. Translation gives CASSSGARTGYTEAFF.

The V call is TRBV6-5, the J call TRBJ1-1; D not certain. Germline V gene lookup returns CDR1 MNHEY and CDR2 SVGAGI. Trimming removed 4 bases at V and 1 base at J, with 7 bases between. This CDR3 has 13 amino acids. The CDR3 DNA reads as TGTGCCAGCAGTTTTCCCGGGAACACTGAAGCTTTCTTT. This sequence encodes CASSFPGNTEAFF.